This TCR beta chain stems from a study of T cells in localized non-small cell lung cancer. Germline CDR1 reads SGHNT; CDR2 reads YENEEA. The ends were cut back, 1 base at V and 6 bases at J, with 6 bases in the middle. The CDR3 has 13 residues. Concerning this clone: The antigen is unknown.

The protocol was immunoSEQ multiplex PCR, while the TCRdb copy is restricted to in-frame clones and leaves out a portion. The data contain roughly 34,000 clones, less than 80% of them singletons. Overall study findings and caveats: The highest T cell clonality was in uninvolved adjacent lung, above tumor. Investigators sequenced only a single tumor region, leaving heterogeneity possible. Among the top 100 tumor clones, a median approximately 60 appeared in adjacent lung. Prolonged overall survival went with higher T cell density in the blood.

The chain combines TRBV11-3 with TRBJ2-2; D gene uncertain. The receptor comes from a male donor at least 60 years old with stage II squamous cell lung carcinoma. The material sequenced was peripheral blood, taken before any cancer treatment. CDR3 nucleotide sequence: TGTGCCAGCAGCTTAGTTTGGGCCGGGGAGCTGTTTTTT. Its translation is CASSLVWAGELFF.